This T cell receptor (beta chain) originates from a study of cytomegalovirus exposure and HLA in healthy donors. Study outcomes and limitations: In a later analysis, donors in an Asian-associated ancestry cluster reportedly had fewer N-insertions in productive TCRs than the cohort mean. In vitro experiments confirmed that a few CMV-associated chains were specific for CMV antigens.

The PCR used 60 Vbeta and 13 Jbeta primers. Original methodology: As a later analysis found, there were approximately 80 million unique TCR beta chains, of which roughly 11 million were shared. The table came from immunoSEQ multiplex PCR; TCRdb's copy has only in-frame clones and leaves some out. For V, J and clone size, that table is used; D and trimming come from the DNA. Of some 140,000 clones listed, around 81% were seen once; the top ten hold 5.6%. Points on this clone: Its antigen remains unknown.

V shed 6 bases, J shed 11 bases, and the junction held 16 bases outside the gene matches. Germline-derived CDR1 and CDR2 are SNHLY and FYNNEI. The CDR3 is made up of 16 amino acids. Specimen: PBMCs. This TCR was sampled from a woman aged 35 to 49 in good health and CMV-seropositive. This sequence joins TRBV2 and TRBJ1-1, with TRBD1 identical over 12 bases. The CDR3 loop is CASRGPGQGAVGDAFF. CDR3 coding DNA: TGTGCCAGCAGGGGCCCGGGACAGGGGGCAGTCGGTGACGCTTTCTTT.